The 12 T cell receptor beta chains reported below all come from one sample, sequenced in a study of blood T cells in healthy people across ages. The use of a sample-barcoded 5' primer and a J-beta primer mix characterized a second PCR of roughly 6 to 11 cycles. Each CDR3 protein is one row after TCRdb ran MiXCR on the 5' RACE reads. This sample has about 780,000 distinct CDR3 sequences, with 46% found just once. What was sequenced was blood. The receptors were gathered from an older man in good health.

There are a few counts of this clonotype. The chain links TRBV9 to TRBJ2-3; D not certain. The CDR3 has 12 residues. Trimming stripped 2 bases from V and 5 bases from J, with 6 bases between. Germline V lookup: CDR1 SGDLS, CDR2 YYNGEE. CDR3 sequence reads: CASSVSRDTQYF. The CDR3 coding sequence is TGTGCCAGCAGCGTTTCTAGAGATACGCAGTATTTT.

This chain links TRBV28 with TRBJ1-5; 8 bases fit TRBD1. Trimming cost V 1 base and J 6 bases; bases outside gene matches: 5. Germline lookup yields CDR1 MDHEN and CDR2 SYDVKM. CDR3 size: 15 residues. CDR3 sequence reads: CASSLLPGGGQPQHF. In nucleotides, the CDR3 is TGTGCCAGCAGTTTATTACCAGGGGGCGGTCAGCCCCAGCATTTT.

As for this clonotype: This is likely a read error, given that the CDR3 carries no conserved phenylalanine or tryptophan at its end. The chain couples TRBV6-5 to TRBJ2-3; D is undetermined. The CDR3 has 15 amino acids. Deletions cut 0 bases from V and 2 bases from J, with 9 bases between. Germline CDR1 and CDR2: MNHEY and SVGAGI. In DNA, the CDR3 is TGTGCCAGCAGTTACTCACAGTTAGCCACAGATACGCAGTATTCT. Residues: CASSYSQLATDTQYS.

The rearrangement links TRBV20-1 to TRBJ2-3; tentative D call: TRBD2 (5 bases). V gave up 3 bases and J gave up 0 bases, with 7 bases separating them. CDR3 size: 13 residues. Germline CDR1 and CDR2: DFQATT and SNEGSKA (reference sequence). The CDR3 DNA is TGCAGTGCTAGGGCGGGTAGCACAGATACGCAGTATTTT. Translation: CSARAGSTDTQYF.

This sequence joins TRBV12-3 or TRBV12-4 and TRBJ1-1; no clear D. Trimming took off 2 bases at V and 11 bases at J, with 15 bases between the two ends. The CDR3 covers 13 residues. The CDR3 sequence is CASSLRIPSGAFF. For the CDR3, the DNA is TGTGCCAGCAGTTTAAGAATCCCCTCTGGGGCTTTCTTT.

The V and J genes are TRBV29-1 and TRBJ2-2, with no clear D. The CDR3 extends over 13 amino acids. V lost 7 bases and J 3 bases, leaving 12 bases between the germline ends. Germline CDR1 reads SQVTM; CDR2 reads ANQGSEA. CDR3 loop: CSGEDGYTGELFF. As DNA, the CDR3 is TGCAGCGGGGAAGACGGATACACCGGGGAGCTGTTTTTT.

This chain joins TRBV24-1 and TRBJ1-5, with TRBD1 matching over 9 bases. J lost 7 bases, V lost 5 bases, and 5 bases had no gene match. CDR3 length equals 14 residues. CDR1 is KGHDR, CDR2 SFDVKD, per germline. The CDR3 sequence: CATSGGQGRQPQHF. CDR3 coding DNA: TGTGCCACCAGTGGGGGACAGGGAAGACAGCCCCAGCATTTT.

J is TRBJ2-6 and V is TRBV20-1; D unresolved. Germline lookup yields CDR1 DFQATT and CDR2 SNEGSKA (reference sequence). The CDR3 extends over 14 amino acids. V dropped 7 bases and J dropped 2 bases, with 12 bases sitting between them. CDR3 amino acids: CSVPRPTGANVLTF. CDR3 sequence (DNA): TGCAGTGTCCCCCGACCCACTGGGGCCAACGTCCTGACTTTC.

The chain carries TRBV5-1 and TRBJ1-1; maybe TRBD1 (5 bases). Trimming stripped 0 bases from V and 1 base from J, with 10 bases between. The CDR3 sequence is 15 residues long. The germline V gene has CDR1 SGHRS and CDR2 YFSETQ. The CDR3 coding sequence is TGCGCCAGCAGCTTGGAGGCAGGGACGAACACTGAAGCTTTCTTT. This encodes CASSLEAGTNTEAFF.

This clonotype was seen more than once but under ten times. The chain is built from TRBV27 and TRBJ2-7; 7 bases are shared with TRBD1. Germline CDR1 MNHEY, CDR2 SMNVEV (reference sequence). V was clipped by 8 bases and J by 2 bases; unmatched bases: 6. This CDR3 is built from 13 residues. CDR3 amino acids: CASGRQGAYEQYF. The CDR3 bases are TGTGCCAGCGGTCGACAGGGAGCCTACGAGCAGTACTTC.

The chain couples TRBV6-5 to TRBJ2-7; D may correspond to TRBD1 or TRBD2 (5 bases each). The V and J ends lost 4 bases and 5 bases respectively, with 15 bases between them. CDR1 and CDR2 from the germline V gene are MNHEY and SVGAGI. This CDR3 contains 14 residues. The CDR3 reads CASSSKVWGNEQYF. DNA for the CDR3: TGTGCCAGCAGTTCCAAGGTCTGGGGGAACGAGCAGTACTTC.

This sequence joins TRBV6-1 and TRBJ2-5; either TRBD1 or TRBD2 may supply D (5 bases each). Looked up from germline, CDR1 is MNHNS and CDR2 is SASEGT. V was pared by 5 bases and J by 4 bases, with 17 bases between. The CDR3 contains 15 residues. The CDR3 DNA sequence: TGTGCCAGCAGTCGAAGTCTCCGGGACCCAGAGACCCAGTACTTC. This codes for CASSRSLRDPETQYF.